This T cell receptor beta chain was sequenced during a study of T cell responses to AZD1222 COVID-19 vaccine. Of note for this clone: A junction boundary mismatches the germline segment, possibly from a read error.

This CDR3 has 14 residues. The germline CDR1 and CDR2 sequences are MDHEN and SYDVKM. Clones were read by immunoSEQ multiplex PCR, and TCRdb kept only the in-frame ones, dropping some. Among tens of thousands of clones listed, around 84% were seen once. This TCR was sampled from an adult in good health. The J gene is TRBJ1-1, the V gene TRBV28; D perhaps matches TRBD1 (5 bases). The sequenced sample was peripheral blood, obtained on day 0 of AZD1222 vaccination. CDR3 residues: CASGLQDSGSEAFF. CDR3 DNA sequence: TGTGCCAGCGGTTTACAGGATTCAGGTAGTGAAGCTTTCTTT. The full variable domain, its missing parts supplied by reference TRBV28 and TRBJ1-1, is DVKVTQSSRYLVKRTGEKVFLECVQDMDHENMFWYRQDPGLGLRLIYFSYDVKMKEKGDIPEGYSVSREKKERFSLILESASTNQTSMYLCASGLQDSGSEAFFGQGTRLTVV.